This is a list of T cell receptor beta chains from one sample in a study of blood T cell repertoires in COVID-19. TCRdb's copy holds only in-frame clones and misses some; the assay was immunoSEQ multiplex PCR. The sample gives tens of thousands of clones, approximately 82% of which show up once; approximately 10% is in the top ten. The sequenced sample was peripheral blood. The receptors were gathered from a human donor in a cohort sampled during active COVID-19. CDR3s include the opening cysteine and the closing phenylalanine or tryptophan. Fields, in order: D gene, V gene, J gene, clone size, CDR3 protein, CDR3 DNA. A D gene is named only where the DNA matches it firmly. Clone size is shown for a subset of rows, as once, few, many or a class of expanded clone.

>TRBD1|TRBV19|TRBJ1-2|NA
CASSIPGQGRSGYTF
TGTGCCAGTAGTATTCCGGGACAGGGCCGAAGTGGCTACACCTTC
>NA|TRBV5-1|TRBJ1-1|NA
CASSLVQANTEAFF
TGCGCCAGCAGCTTGGTACAGGCAAACACTGAAGCTTTCTTT
>NA|TRBV24-1|TRBJ2-5|NA
CATSDQYREQETQYF
TGTGCCACCAGTGACCAATACAGGGAACAAGAGACCCAGTACTTC
>TRBD1|TRBV3-1/TRBV3-2|TRBJ1-6|NA
CASSSGQINSPLHF
TGTGCCAGCAGCTCGGGACAGATAAATTCACCCCTCCACTTT
>NA|TRBV24-1|TRBJ1-5|once
CATSELYSNQPQHF
TGTGCCACCAGTGAACTTTATAGCAATCAGCCCCAGCATTTT
>TRBD1|TRBV5-1|TRBJ2-7|NA
CASSLQGPPSYEQYF
TGCGCCAGCAGCTTACAGGGGCCGCCGTCCTACGAGCAGTACTTC
>NA|TRBV7-2|TRBJ1-1|NA
CASSLSLGAGTEAFF
TGTGCCAGCAGCTTAAGTCTGGGGGCCGGCACTGAAGCTTTCTTT
>NA|TRBV27|TRBJ1-4|NA
CASSPGGGPPNEKLFF
TGTGCCAGCAGTCCCGGGGGGGGACCACCTAATGAAAAACTGTTTTTT
>TRBD1|TRBV27|TRBJ2-1|NA
CASSLRDRGLGEQFF
TGTGCCAGCAGTCTCCGGGACAGGGGTCTGGGTGAGCAGTTCTTC
>NA|TRBV2|TRBJ2-1|few
CASSESVNYYNEQFF
TGTGCCAGCAGTGAGAGCGTTAATTACTACAATGAGCAGTTCTTC
>TRBD2|TRBV5-1|TRBJ2-1|NA
CASRQTGTSGRNEQFF
TGCGCCAGCAGGCAGACAGGGACTAGCGGGAGGAATGAGCAGTTCTTC
>TRBD2|TRBV4-1|TRBJ2-2|NA
CASSRLAGLNTGELFF
TGCGCCAGCAGCCGCCTAGCGGGTCTTAACACCGGGGAGCTGTTTTTT
>TRBD2|TRBV6-4|TRBJ2-1|NA
CASSVIAGLGYEQFF
TGTGCCAGCAGCGTAATAGCGGGGTTGGGATATGAGCAGTTCTTC
>NA|TRBV6-1|TRBJ2-2|NA
CASSEGTAWRLNTGELFF
TGTGCCAGCAGTGAGGGGACTGCCTGGCGATTAAACACCGGGGAGCTGTTTTTT
>TRBD2|TRBV5-1|TRBJ2-1|NA
CASSLDGRAGGGREQFF
TGCGCCAGCAGCTTGGACGGCCGAGCGGGAGGTGGGCGTGAGCAGTTCTTC
>TRBD1|TRBV15|TRBJ1-5|NA
CATSRDPTGNQPQHF
TGTGCCACCAGCAGAGACCCGACAGGGAATCAGCCCCAGCATTTT
>TRBD1|TRBV28|TRBJ1-5|NA
CASSPGQGAQPQHF
TGTGCCAGCAGCCCTGGACAGGGGGCACAGCCCCAGCATTTT
>TRBD2|TRBV3-1/TRBV3-2|TRBJ2-7|NA
CASSLTLAGDPEQYF
TGTGCCAGCAGCCTCACACTAGCGGGGGACCCCGAGCAGTACTTC
>TRBD1|TRBV5-1|TRBJ1-1|NA
CASSLAPTGAGTEAFF
TGCGCCAGCAGCTTGGCCCCCACAGGGGCGGGGACTGAAGCTTTCTTT
>TRBD1|TRBV4-2|TRBJ1-4|few
CASSQEGWAGGPSNEKLFF
TGTGCCAGCAGCCAAGAAGGGTGGGCAGGGGGCCCGTCTAATGAAAAACTGTTTTTT
>NA|TRBV5-4|TRBJ2-1|NA
CASSLTSQSDGQFF
TGTGCCAGCAGCTTGACCTCCCAAAGCGACGGACAGTTCTTC
>TRBD2|TRBV2|TRBJ2-1|NA
CASSQHRQAGTSGDNEQFF
TGTGCCAGCAGTCAGCACCGCCAGGCCGGGACTAGCGGAGACAATGAGCAGTTCTTC
>NA|TRBV7-9|TRBJ1-2|NA
CASTRGSDYYGYTF
TGTGCCAGCACCCGCGGGAGCGACTACTATGGCTACACCTTC
>NA|TRBV29-1|TRBJ2-1|once
CSVGVNEQFF
TGCAGCGTTGGAGTCAATGAGCAGTTCTTC
>TRBD1|TRBV29-1|TRBJ1-3|NA
CSVEDSGGQKRNTIYF
TGCAGCGTTGAAGATAGTGGGGGACAGAAAAGAAACACCATATATTTT
>TRBD1|TRBV28|TRBJ1-6|NA
CASSFSRTGISPLHF
TGTGCCAGCAGTTTTAGTCGGACAGGGATTTCACCCCTCCACTTT
>TRBD1|TRBV15|TRBJ1-1|NA
CATSRDGRTGAGNTEAFF
TGTGCCACCAGCAGAGATGGGAGGACAGGGGCTGGGAACACTGAAGCTTTCTTT
>TRBD1|TRBV7-9|TRBJ2-1|few
CASSQNRGSYNEQFF
TGTGCCAGCAGCCAAAACAGGGGCTCCTACAATGAGCAGTTCTTC
>TRBD2|TRBV2|TRBJ2-3|NA
CASSEILAGGGGDTQYF
TGTGCCAGCAGTGAAATACTAGCGGGGGGTGGGGGCGATACGCAGTATTTT
>NA|TRBV9|TRBJ1-3|NA
CASSVLVGGNSGNTIYF
TGTGCCAGCAGCGTACTAGTCGGCGGGAACTCTGGAAACACCATATATTTT
>NA|TRBV28|TRBJ2-7|NA
CASSLVQDPYEQYF
TGTGCCAGCAGTTTAGTCCAGGATCCCTACGAGCAGTACTTC
>TRBD1|TRBV28|TRBJ1-2|NA
CASSPLLDRVADGYTF
TGTGCCAGCAGTCCTTTACTCGACAGGGTAGCGGATGGCTACACCTTC
>TRBD2|TRBV5-1|TRBJ2-7|medium-sized
CASSLALAGEGEQYF
TGCGCCAGCAGCTTGGCACTAGCGGGAGAAGGCGAGCAGTACTTC
>TRBD2|TRBV6-1|TRBJ2-6|NA
CASSELAGGGANVLTF
TGTGCCAGCAGTGAACTAGCGGGGGGAGGGGCCAACGTCCTGACTTTC
>NA|TRBV6-4|TRBJ1-6|NA
CASAREPGRPLHF
TGTGCCAGCGCCCGCGAACCCGGTCGGCCCCTCCACTTT
>NA|TRBV2|TRBJ1-1|NA
CASTQRGFAEAFF
TGTGCCAGCACTCAGCGGGGATTCGCTGAAGCTTTCTTT
>NA|TRBV5-1|TRBJ2-2|NA
CASSLATENTGELFF
TGCGCCAGCAGCTTGGCCACAGAGAACACCGGGGAGCTGTTTTTT
>TRBD1|TRBV11-2|TRBJ2-1|NA
CASSPGTEYNEQFF
TGTGCCAGCAGCCCCGGGACAGAGTACAATGAGCAGTTCTTC
>NA|TRBV4-1|TRBJ2-1|NA
CASSQSQRDEQFF
TGCGCCAGCAGCCAAAGCCAGCGGGATGAGCAGTTCTTC
>NA|TRBV3-1/TRBV3-2|TRBJ1-4|NA
CASRTAGKLFF
TGTGCCAGCAGGACAGCCGGAAAACTGTTTTTT
>TRBD1|TRBV6-5|TRBJ1-1|NA
CASTPPGQGGLAFF
TGTGCCAGCACCCCGCCGGGACAGGGGGGTTTGGCTTTCTTT
>TRBD1|TRBV30|TRBJ1-3|NA
CAWGQGIAGNTIYF
TGTGCCTGGGGACAGGGGATTGCTGGAAACACCATATATTTT
>NA|TRBV11-3|TRBJ2-5|NA
CASSVKETQYF
TGTGCCAGCAGCGTAAAAGAGACCCAGTACTTC
>NA|TRBV24-1|TRBJ2-7|NA
CATSDPLSYEQYF
TGTGCCACCAGTGACCCCCTCTCCTACGAGCAGTACTTC